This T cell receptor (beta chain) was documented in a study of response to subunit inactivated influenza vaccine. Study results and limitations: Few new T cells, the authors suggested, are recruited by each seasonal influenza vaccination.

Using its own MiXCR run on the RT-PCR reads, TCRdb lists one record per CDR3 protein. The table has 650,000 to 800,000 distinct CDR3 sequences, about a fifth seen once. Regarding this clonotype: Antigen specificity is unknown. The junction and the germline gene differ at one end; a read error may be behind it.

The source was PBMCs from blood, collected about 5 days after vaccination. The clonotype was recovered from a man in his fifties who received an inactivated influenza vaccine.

CDR3: CASSFTGFNEPQHF. DNA of the CDR3: TGCGCCAGCAGCTTTACAGGGTTCAATGAGCCCCAGCATTTT. J is TRBJ1-5 and V is TRBV5-1; maybe TRBD1 (6 bases). The CDR3 is 14 residues long. Germline V gene lookup returns CDR1 SGHRS and CDR2 YFSETQ.